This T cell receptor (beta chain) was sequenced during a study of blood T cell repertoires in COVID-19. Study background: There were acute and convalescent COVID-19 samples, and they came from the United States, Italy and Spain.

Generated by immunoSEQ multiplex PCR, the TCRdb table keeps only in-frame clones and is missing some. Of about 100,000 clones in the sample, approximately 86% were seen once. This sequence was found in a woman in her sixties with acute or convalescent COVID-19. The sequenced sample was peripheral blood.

The CDR3 sequence: CASSYYETGAFF. The CDR3 nucleotides are TGTGCCAGCAGTTATTATGAGACAGGGGCGTTCTTC. The V gene is TRBV6-6, the J gene TRBJ2-1, with TRBD1 matching over 8 bases. Per germline, CDR1 MNHNY and CDR2 SVGAGI (reference sequence). V shed 3 bases, J shed 15 bases, and the junction held 7 bases outside the gene matches. This CDR3 is built from 12 residues.